This T cell receptor (beta chain) is from a study of identical twins. Overall study findings and caveats: Abundant beta clonotypes from cord blood bore fewer insertions; memory repertoires lacked this pattern. Twins' surplus sharing was weaker for beta out-of-frame sequences.

Healthy Caucasians, and only they, were the donors. TCRdb re-called the 5' RACE reads through MiXCR, storing one row per CDR3 protein. This table holds hundreds of thousands of distinct CDR3 sequences, 5.5% to 6.5% found once. Only a few counts were recorded for this clonotype. Its antigen remains unknown. The receptor comes from a man younger than 35 in good health. Sequencing was done on a sample of naive T cells sorted from blood.

Here the CDR3 reads CASSLEPMETQYF. The CDR3 DNA sequence: TGTGCCAGCAGCTTAGAGCCCATGGAGACCCAGTACTTC. The chain has TRBV7-9 and TRBJ2-5; D is uncertain. The CDR3 runs to 13 residues. Trimming pared 1 base from V and 5 bases from J, leaving 8 bases between. The germline gives CDR1 SEHNR, CDR2 FQNEAQ (reference sequence).